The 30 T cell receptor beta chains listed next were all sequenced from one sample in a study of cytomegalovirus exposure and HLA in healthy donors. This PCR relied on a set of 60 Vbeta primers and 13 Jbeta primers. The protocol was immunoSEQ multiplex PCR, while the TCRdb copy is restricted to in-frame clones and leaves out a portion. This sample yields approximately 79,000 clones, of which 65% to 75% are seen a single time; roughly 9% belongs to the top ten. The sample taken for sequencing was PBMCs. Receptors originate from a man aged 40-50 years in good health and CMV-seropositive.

CDR3 bases: TGTGCCAGCAGTTACGGGGGGGCTACATCACCCCTCCACTTT. Translation: CASSYGGATSPLHF. The chain combines TRBV6-6 with TRBJ1-6; a weak D match, TRBD1 (6 bases). Trimming stripped 2 bases from V and 10 bases from J, with 12 bases between. The CDR3 spans 14 residues. The V gene's germline CDR1 is MNHNY and CDR2 SVGAGI (reference sequence).

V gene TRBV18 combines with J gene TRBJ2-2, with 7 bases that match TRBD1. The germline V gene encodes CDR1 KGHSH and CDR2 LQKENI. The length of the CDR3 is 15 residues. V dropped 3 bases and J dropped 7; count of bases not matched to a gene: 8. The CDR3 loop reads CASSPPMRGHGELFF. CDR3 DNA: TGTGCCAGCTCACCGCCCATGAGGGGGCACGGGGAGCTGTTTTTT.

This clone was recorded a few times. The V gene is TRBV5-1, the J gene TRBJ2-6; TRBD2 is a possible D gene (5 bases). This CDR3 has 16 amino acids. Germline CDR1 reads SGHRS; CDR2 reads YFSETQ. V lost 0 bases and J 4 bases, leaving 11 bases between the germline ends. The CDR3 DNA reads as TGCGCCAGCAGCTTGGGTCCTCGAGGGGGGGCCAACGTCCTGACTTTC. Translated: CASSLGPRGGANVLTF.

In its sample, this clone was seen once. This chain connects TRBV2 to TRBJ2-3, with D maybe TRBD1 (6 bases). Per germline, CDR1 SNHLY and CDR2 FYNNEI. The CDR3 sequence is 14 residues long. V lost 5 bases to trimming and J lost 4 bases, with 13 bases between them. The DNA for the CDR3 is TGTGCCAGCAGTTACACAGGGACGTCAGATACGCAGTATTTT. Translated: CASSYTGTSDTQYF.

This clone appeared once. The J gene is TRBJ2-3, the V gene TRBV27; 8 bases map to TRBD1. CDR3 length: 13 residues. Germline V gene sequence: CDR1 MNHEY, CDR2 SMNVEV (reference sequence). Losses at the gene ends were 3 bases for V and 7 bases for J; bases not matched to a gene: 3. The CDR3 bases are TGTGCCAGCAGTTTCAGGGGGCTCTATACGCAGTATTTT. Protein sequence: CASSFRGLYTQYF.

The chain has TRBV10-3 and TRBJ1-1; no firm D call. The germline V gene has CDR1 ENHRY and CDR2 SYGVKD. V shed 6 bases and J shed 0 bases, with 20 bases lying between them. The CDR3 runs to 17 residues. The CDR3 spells CAISPGVGGGMNTEAFF. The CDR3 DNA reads TGTGCCATCAGCCCCGGTGTAGGCGGCGGCATGAACACTGAAGCTTTCTTT.

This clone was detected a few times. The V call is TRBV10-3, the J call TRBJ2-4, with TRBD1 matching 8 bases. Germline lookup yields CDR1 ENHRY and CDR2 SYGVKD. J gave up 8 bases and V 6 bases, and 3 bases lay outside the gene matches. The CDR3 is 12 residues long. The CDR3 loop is CAISAQGDIQYF. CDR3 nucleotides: TGTGCCATCAGCGCACAGGGGGACATTCAGTACTTC.

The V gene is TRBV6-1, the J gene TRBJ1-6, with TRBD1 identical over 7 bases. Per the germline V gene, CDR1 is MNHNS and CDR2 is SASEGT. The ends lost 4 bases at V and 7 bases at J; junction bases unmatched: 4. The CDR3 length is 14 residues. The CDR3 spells CASSAGTDNSPLHF. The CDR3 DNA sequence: TGTGCCAGCAGTGCCGGGACAGACAATTCACCCCTCCACTTT.

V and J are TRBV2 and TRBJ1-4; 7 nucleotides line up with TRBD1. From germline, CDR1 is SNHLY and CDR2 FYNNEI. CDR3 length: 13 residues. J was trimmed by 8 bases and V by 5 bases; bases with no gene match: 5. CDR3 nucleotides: TGTGCCAGCAGTTACAGGGGAAGAGAAAAACTGTTTTTT. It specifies CASSYRGREKLFF.

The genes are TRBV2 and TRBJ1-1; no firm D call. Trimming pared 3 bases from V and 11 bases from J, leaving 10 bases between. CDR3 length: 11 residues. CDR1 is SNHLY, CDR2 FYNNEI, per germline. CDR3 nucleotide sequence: TGTGCCAGCAGTGAGGAGGGCGAGGCTTTCTTT. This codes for CASSEEGEAFF.

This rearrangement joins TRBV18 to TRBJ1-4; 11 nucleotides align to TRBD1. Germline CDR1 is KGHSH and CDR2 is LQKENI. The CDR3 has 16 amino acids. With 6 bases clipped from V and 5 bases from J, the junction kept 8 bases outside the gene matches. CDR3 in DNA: TGTGCCAGCTCGCCCCAGGACAGGGGGCCGAATGAAAAACTGTTTTTT. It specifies CASSPQDRGPNEKLFF.

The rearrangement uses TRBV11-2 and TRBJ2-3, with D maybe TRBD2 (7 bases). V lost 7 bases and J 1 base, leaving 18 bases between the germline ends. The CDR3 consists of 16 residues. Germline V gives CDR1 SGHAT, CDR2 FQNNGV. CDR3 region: CASTQVGGLGTDTQYF. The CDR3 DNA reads TGTGCCAGCACCCAGGTGGGGGGGCTTGGCACAGATACGCAGTATTTT.

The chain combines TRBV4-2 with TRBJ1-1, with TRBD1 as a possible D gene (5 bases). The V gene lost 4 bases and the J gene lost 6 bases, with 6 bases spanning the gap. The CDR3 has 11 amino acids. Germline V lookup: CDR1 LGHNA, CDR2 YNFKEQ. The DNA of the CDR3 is TGTGCCAGCAGCCTCAGGGCTGAAGCTTTCTTT. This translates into CASSLRAEAFF.

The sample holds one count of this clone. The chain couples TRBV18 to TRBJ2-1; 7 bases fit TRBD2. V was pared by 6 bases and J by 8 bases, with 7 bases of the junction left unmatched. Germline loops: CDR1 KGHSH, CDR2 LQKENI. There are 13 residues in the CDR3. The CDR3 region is CASSPGLVDEQFF. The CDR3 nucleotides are TGTGCCAGCTCCCCTGGACTAGTTGATGAGCAGTTCTTC.

The CDR3 is CASSLEAGNTDTQYF. CDR3 nucleotide sequence: TGCGCCAGCAGCTTGGAGGCGGGGAACACAGATACGCAGTATTTT. The gene calls are TRBV5-1 and TRBJ2-3; D possibly corresponds to TRBD2 (6 bases). The CDR3 is 15 amino acids. The germline V gene encodes CDR1 SGHRS and CDR2 YFSETQ. Trimming pared 0 bases from V and 2 bases from J, leaving 10 bases between.

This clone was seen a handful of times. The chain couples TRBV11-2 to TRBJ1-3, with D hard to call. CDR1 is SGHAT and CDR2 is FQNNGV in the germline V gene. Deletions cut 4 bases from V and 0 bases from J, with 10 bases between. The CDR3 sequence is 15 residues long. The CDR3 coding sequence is TGTGCCAGCAGCTCCCCGCGGTTCTCTGGAAACACCATATATTTT. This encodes CASSSPRFSGNTIYF.

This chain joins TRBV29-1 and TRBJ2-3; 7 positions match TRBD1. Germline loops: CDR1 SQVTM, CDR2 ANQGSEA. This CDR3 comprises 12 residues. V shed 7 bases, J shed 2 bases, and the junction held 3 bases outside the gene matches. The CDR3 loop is CSGGTDTDTQYF. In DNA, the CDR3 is TGCAGCGGGGGGACAGACACAGATACGCAGTATTTT.

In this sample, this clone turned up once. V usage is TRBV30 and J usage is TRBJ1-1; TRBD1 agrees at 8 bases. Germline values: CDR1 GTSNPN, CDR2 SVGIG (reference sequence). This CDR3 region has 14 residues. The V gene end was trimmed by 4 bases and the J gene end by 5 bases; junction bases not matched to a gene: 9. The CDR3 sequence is CAWTRQGLRTEAFF. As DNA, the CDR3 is TGTGCCTGGACCCGACAGGGGTTGCGGACTGAAGCTTTCTTT. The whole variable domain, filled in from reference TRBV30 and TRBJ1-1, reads SQTIHQWPATLVQPVGSPLSLECTVEGTSNPNLYWYRQAAGRGLQLLFYSVGIGQISSEVPQNLSASRPQDRQFILSSKKLLLSDSGFYLCAWTRQGLRTEAFFGQGTRLTVV.

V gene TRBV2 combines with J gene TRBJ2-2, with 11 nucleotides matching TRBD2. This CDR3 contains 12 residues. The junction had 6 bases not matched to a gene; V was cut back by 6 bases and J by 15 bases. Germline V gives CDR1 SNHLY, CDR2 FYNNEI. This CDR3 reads CASRPTSGSMFF. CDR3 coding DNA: TGTGCCAGCAGGCCTACTAGCGGGAGCATGTTTTTT.

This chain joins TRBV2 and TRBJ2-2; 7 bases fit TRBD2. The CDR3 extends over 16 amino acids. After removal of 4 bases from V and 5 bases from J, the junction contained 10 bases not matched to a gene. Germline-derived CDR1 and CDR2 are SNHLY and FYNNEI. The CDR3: CASSVEGRAGTGELFF. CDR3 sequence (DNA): TGTGCCAGCAGTGTCGAAGGGAGGGCCGGGACCGGGGAGCTGTTTTTT.

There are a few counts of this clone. The CDR3 loop reads CASSLEGRQAGYTF. DNA of the CDR3: TGCGCCAGCAGCTTGGAAGGTCGGCAGGCCGGCTACACCTTC. The gene calls are TRBV5-1 and TRBJ1-2, with D unclear. Trimming took 0 bases from V and 8 from J, leaving 14 bases between them. The CDR3 extends over 14 amino acids. Germline CDR1 SGHRS, CDR2 YFSETQ.

CDR3 sequence: CASDGTGGNQPQHF. DNA for the CDR3: TGTGCCAGTGACGGGACAGGGGGTAATCAGCCCCAGCATTTT. This sequence joins TRBV28 and TRBJ1-5, with 11 bases lining up with TRBD1. The germline gives CDR1 MDHEN, CDR2 SYDVKM. Trimming removed 9 bases from V and 4 bases from J; junction bases left unmatched: 5. This CDR3 has 14 amino acids.

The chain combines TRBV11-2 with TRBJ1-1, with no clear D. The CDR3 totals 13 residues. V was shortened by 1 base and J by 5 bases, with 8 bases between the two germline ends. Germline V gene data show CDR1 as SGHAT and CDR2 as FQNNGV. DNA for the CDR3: TGTGCCAGCAGCTTAGGTGAGAAGACTGAAGCTTTCTTT. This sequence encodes CASSLGEKTEAFF.

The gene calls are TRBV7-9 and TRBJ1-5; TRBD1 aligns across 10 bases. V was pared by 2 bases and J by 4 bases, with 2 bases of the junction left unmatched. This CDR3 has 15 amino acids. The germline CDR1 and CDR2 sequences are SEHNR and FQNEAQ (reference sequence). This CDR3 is CASSLTDRGNQPQHF. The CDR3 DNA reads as TGTGCCAGCAGCTTAACGGACAGGGGGAATCAGCCCCAGCATTTT.

The CDR3 nucleotides are TGCAGCGTTGCGGCCAGTTTATCCACCGGGGAGCTGTTTTTT. This codes for CSVAASLSTGELFF. The chain employs TRBV29-1 and TRBJ1-3; D is unclear. The closer fit of TRBJ2-2 to the DNA end suggests the J call may be wrong. Germline lookup yields CDR1 SQVTM and CDR2 ANQGSEA. CDR3 length: 14 amino acids.

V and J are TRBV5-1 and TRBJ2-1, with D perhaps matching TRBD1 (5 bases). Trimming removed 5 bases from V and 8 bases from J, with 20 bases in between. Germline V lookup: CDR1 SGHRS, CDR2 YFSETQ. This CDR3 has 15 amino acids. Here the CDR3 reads CASRVSIQDKDEQFF. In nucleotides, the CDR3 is TGCGCCAGCAGGGTCTCTATACAGGATAAAGATGAGCAGTTCTTC.

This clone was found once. In DNA form, the CDR3 reads TGTGCCAGCAGCAACGGGGGGTACGAGCAGTACTTC. It codes for CASSNGGYEQYF. The rearrangement links TRBV7-9 to TRBJ2-7, with 7 bases matching TRBD2. The CDR3 consists of 12 residues. Germline V CDR1 and CDR2: SEHNR, FQNEAQ (reference sequence). Trimming took 5 bases from V and 4 from J; bases not matched to a gene: 2.

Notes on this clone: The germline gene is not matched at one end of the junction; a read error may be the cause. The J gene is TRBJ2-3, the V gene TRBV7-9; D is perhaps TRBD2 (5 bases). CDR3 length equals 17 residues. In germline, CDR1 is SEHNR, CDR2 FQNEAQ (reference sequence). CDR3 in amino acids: CASTLTALGLSTDTQYF. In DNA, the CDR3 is TGTGCCAGCACCTTAACGGCACTAGGGCTTAGCACAGATACGCAGTATTTT.

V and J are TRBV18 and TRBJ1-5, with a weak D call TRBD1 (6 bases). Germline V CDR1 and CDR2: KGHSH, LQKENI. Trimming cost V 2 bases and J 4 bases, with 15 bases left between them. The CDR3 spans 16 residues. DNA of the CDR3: TGTGCCAGCTCACCAAGTAGGACAGCCGTTAATCAGCCCCAGCATTTT. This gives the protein CASSPSRTAVNQPQHF.

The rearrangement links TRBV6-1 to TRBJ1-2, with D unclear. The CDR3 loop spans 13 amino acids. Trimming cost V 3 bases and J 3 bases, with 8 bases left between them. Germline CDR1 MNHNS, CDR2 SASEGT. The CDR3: CASSEEGDYGYTF. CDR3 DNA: TGTGCCAGCAGTGAGGAGGGCGACTATGGCTACACCTTC.